A selection of T cell receptor beta chains follows, all from one sample in a study of glioma-infiltrating T cells. MiXCR, applied by TCRdb to the multiplex PCR reads, yields one record per CDR3 protein. The sample lists about 400,000 distinct CDR3 sequences, roughly two fifths seen once, with around 12% in the top ten. Specimen: glioma tissue, nonneoplastic brain tissue, or PBMCs (not recorded which). The receptors were sampled from a human donor with low-grade glioma or glioblastoma, undergoing nonglioma brain surgery, or in good health (not recorded which). Each CDR3 is given with its conserved first and last residue. Each record gives: D gene, V gene, J gene, clone size, CDR3 DNA, CDR3 protein. The D gene is left open where the match is weak. Only part of the rows carry a size: once, few, many, or a class if the clone is expanded.

D: TRBD1; V: TRBV6-2/TRBV6-3; J: TRBJ2-1; size: -; DNA: TGTGCCAGCACGAAGACAGGGCCTTACAATGAGCAGTTCTTC; CDR3: CASTKTGPYNEQFF
D: -; V: TRBV20-1; J: TRBJ2-1; size: many; DNA: TGCAGTGCTCGGGACCGAACGAATTACAATGAGCAGTTCTTC; CDR3: CSARDRTNYNEQFF
D: TRBD2; V: TRBV28; J: TRBJ2-1; size: many; DNA: TGTGCCAGCAGTCCTAGCGGGCGCTCCTACAATGAGCAGTTCTTC; CDR3: CASSPSGRSYNEQFF
D: -; V: TRBV3-1; J: TRBJ2-7; size: -; DNA: TGTGCCAGCAGCCAAGGGACAACTTCCTACGAGCAGTACTTC; CDR3: CASSQGTTSYEQYF
D: TRBD1; V: TRBV20-1; J: TRBJ1-5; size: -; DNA: TGCAGTGCTAGAGGACAGGGGGCGCCACTCCGGAGCAATCAGCCCCAGCATTTT; CDR3: CSARGQGAPLRSNQPQHF
D: -; V: TRBV28; J: TRBJ2-1; size: -; DNA: TGTGCCAGCAGTTTATCGGGATGGGAGCAGTTCTTC; CDR3: CASSLSGWEQFF
D: -; V: TRBV6-2/TRBV6-3; J: TRBJ2-1; size: many; DNA: TGTGCCAGCAGTTACGGTCTGGGCAATGAGCAGTTCTTC; CDR3: CASSYGLGNEQFF
D: -; V: TRBV6-2/TRBV6-3; J: TRBJ2-7; size: few; DNA: TGTGCCAGCAGTTACTCGGAAGAAATGAGCTCCTACGAGCAGTACTTC; CDR3: CASSYSEEMSSYEQYF
D: -; V: TRBV7-9; J: TRBJ2-1; size: once; DNA: TGTGCCAGCAGGAAGCACAGGGTAGAATCCTACAATGAGCAGTTCTTC; CDR3: CASRKHRVESYNEQFF
D: TRBD1; V: TRBV27; J: TRBJ2-1; size: few; DNA: TGTGCCAGCAGTCCGGGACAGGGGCTAATACCCGGGCAGTTCTTC; CDR3: CASSPGQGLIPGQFF
D: TRBD2; V: TRBV10-3; J: TRBJ2-3; size: few; DNA: TGTGCCATCAGCTCCGGGACTACATTCACAGATACGCAGTATTTT; CDR3: CAISSGTTFTDTQYF
D: TRBD2; V: TRBV7-9; J: TRBJ2-3; size: -; DNA: TGTGCCAGCAGCCCTATAGCGGGAGTTGTGTCAGATACGCAGTATTTT; CDR3: CASSPIAGVVSDTQYF
D: -; V: TRBV25-1; J: TRBJ2-2; size: -; DNA: TGTGCCAGCAGTGAATATTCGGGGGCCACCGGTGAGCTGTTTTTT; CDR3: CASSEYSGATGELFF
D: -; V: TRBV15; J: TRBJ2-7; size: -; DNA: TGTGCCACCAGCAGCGGGACTCATGAGCAGTACTTC; CDR3: CATSSGTHEQYF
D: -; V: TRBV15; J: TRBJ2-3; size: few; DNA: TGTGCCACCAGCAGAGAAAGCGGAGATACGCAGTATTTT; CDR3: CATSRESGDTQYF
D: -; V: TRBV4-1; J: TRBJ2-1; size: few; DNA: TGCGCCAGCAGCCTAGGCCCGATCGATGAGCAGTTCTTC; CDR3: CASSLGPIDEQFF
D: TRBD1; V: TRBV12-3/TRBV12-4; J: TRBJ1-1; size: -; DNA: TGTGCCAGCGGAGGGACAGGGAGGGACACTGAAGCTTTCTTT; CDR3: CASGGTGRDTEAFF
D: -; V: TRBV14; J: TRBJ2-7; size: -; DNA: TGTGCCAGCAGCCGCGTGGGGGGGGCTGTTGAGCAGTACTTC; CDR3: CASSRVGGAVEQYF